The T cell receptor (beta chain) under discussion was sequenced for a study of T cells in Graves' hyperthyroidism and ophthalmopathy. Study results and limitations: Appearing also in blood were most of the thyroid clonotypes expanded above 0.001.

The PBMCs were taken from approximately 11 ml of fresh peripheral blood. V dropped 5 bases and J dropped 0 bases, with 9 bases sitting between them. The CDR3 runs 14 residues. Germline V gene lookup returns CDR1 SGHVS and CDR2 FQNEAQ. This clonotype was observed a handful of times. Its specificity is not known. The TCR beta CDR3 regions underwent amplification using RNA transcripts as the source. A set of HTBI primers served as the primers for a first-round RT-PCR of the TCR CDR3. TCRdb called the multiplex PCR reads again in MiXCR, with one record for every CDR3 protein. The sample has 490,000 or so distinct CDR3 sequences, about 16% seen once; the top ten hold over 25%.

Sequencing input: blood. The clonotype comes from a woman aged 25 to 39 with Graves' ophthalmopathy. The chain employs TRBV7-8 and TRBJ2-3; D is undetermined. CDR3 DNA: TGTGCCAGCAGCACCCGACGGAGCACAGATACGCAGTATTTT. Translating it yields CASSTRRSTDTQYF.